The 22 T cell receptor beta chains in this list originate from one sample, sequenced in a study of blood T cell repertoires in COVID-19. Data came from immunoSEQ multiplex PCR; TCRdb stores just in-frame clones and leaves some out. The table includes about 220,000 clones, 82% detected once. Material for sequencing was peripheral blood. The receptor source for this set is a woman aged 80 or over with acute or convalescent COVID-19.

The CDR3 here is CASSPGAGWEQFF. CDR3 nucleotides: TGCGCCAGCAGCCCTGGCGCCGGGTGGGAGCAGTTCTTC. The rearrangement uses TRBV4-1 and TRBJ2-1; D unresolved. This CDR3 contains 13 residues. V was shortened by 4 bases and J by 10 bases, with 14 bases between the two germline ends. Per germline, CDR1 MGHRA and CDR2 YSYEKL.

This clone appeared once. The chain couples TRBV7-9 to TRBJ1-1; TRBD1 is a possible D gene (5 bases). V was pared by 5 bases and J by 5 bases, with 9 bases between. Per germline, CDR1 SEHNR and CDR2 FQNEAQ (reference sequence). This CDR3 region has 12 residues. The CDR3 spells CASSIRGTEAFF. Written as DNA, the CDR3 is TGTGCCAGCAGCATAAGGGGTACTGAAGCTTTCTTT.

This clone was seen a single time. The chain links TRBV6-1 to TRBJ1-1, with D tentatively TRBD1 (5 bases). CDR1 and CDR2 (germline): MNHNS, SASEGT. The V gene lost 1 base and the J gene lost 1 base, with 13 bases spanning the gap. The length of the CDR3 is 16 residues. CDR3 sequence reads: CASSEVYRQTNTEAFF. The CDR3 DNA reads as TGTGCCAGCAGTGAAGTATACCGACAGACGAACACTGAAGCTTTCTTT.

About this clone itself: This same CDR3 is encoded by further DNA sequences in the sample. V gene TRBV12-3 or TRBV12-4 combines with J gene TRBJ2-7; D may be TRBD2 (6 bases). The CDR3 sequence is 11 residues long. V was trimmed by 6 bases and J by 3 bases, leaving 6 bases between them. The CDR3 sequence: CASSGGYEQYF. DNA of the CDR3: TGTGCCAGCAGCGGGGGCTACGAGCAGTACTTC.

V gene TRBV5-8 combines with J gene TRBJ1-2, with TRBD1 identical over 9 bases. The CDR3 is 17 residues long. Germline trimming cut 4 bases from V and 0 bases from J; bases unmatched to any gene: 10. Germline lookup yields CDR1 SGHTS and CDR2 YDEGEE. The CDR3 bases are TGTGCCAGCAGCGAGGGACAGGGTATTCCGGCTAACTATGGCTACACCTTC. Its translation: CASSEGQGIPANYGYTF.

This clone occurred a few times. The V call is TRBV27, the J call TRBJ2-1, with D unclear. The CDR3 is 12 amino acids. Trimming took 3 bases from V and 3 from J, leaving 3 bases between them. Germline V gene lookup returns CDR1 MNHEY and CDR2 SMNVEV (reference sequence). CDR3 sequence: CASSFNYNEQFF. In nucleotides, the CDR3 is TGTGCCAGCAGTTTTAACTACAATGAGCAGTTCTTC.

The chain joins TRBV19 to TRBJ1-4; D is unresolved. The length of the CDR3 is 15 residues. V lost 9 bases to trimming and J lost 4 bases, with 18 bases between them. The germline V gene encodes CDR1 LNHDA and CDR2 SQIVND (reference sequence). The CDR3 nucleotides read TGTGCCAGCAGCTTATGGTGGCGGGATAATGAAAAACTGTTTTTT. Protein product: CASSLWWRDNEKLFF.

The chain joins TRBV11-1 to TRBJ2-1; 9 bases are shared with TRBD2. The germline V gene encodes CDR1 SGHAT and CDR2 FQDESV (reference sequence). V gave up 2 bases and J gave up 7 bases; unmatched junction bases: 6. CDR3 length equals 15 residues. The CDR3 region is CASSLKVAGDNEQFF. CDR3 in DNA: TGTGCCAGCAGCTTAAAGGTAGCGGGGGATAATGAGCAGTTCTTC.

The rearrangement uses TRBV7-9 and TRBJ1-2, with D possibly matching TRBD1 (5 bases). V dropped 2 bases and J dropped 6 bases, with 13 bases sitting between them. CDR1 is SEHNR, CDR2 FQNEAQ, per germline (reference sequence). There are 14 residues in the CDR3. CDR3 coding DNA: TGTGCCAGCAGCTTAATGATTTTGGGGCATGGCTACACCTTC. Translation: CASSLMILGHGYTF. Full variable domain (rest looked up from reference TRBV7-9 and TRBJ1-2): DTGVSQNPRHKITKRGQNVTFRCDPISEHNRLYWYRQTLGQGPEFLTYFQNEAQLEKSRLLSDRFSAERPKGSFSTLEIQRTEQGDSAMYLCASSLMILGHGYTFGSGTRLTVV.

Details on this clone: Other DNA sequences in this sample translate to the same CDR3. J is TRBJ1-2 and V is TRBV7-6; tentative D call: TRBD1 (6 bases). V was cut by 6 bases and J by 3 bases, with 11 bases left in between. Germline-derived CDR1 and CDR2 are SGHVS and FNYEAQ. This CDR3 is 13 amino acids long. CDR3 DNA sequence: TGTGCCAGCAGTTTGGACAGAGACTATGGCTACACCTTC. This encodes CASSLDRDYGYTF.

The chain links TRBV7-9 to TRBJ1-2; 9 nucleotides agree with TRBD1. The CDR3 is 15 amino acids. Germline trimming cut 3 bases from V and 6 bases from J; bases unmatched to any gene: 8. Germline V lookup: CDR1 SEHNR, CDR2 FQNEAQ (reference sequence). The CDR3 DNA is TGTGCCAGCAGCTTCGGGACAGGGCGCCTTGATGGCTACACCTTC. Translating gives CASSFGTGRLDGYTF.

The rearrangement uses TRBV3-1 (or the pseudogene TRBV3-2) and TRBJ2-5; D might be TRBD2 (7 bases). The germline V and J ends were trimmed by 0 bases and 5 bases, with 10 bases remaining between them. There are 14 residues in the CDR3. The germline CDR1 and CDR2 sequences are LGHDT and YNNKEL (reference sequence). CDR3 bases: TGTGCCAGCAGCCAAGATGCGGGGGCTGAGACCCAGTACTTC. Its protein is CASSQDAGAETQYF.

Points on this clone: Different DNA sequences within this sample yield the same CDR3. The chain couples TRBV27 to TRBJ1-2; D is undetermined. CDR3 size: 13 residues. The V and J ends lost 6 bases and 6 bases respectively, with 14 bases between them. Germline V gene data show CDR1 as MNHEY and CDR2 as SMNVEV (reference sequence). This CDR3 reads CASSLRGSNGYTF. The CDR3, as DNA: TGTGCCAGCAGCCTCAGAGGGTCGAATGGCTACACCTTC.

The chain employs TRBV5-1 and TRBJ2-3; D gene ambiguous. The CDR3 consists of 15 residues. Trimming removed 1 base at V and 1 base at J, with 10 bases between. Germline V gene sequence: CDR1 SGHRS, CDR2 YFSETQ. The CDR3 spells CASSLSTVGTDTQYF. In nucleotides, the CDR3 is TGCGCCAGCAGCTTGAGTACAGTCGGCACAGATACGCAGTATTTT.

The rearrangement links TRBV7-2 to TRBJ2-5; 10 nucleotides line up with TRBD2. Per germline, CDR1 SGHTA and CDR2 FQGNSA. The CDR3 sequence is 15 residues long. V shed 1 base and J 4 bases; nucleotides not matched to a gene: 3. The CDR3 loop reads CASSLGTSGTETQYF. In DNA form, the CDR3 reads TGTGCCAGCAGCTTAGGGACTAGCGGCACAGAGACCCAGTACTTC.

Here the CDR3 reads CASASYGYTF. The CDR3 coding sequence is TGTGCCAGCGCCAGCTATGGCTACACCTTC. V is TRBV6-5 and J is TRBJ1-2, with D uncertain. The CDR3 contains 10 residues. Germline V gene data show CDR1 as MNHEY and CDR2 as SVGAGI. Deletions cut 8 bases from V and 4 bases from J, with 5 bases between.

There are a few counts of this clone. CDR3 DNA sequence: TGTGCCAGCAGAAAAGGCGCGGGATCCGGCTACACCTTC. It yields the protein CASRKGAGSGYTF. This sequence joins TRBV28 and TRBJ1-2; the D is unclear. CDR1 MDHEN and CDR2 SYDVKM come from the germline V gene. The CDR3 consists of 13 residues. Trimming took off 6 bases at V and 8 bases at J, with 16 bases between the two ends.

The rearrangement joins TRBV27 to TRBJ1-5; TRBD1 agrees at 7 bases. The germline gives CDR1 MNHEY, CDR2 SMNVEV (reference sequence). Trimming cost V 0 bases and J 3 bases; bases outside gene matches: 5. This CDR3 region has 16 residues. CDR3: CASSLSGTAYNQPQHF. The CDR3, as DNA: TGTGCCAGCAGTTTATCTGGGACAGCTTACAATCAGCCCCAGCATTTT.

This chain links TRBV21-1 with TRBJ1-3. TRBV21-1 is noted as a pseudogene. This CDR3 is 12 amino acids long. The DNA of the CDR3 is TGTGCCAGCAGCAAAGCCTGCGGTACCATATATTTT. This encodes CASSKACGTIYF.

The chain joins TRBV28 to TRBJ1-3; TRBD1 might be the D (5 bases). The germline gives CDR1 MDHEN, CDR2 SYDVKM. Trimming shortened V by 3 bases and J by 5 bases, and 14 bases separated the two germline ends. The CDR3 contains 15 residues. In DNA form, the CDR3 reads TGTGCCAGCAGTTTTCGTAGGGGACTAAGAAACACCATATATTTT. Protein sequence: CASSFRRGLRNTIYF.

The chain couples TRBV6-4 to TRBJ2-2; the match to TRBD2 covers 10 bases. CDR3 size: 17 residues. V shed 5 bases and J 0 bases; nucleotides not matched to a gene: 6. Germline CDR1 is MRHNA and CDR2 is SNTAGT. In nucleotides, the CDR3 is TGTGCCAGCAGTCCGGAGAGCGGGGGGGCGAACACCGGGGAGCTGTTTTTT. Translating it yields CASSPESGGANTGELFF.

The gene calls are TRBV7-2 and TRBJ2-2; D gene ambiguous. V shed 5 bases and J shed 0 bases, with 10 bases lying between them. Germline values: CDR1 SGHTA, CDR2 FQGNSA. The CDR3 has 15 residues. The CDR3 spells CASSPLLSNTGELFF. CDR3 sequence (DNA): TGTGCCAGCAGCCCTCTACTTTCGAACACCGGGGAGCTGTTTTTT.